The 18 T cell receptor beta chains below all came from one sample that was sequenced in a study of blood T cell repertoires in COVID-19. Produced via immunoSEQ multiplex PCR; TCRdb's table is partial and in-frame only. The table has around 240,000 clones, around 80% seen once. The specimen sequenced was peripheral blood. These receptors all come from a woman between 40 and 50 years old who had recovered from COVID-19.

This chain uses TRBV7-2 with TRBJ2-1; TRBD1 might be the D (7 bases). CDR1 SGHTA and CDR2 FQGNSA come from the germline V gene. The CDR3 spans 16 residues. V was trimmed by 0 bases and J by 6 bases, leaving 15 bases between them. Here the CDR3 DNA reads TGTGCCAGCAGCTTAGCGCAGGGGGGTAGAATCAATGAGCAGTTCTTC. It yields the protein CASSLAQGGRINEQFF.

The chain employs TRBV7-6 and TRBJ1-1; D is undetermined. Per the germline V gene, CDR1 is SGHVS and CDR2 is FNYEAQ. V was trimmed by 1 base and J by 1 base, leaving 4 bases between them. The CDR3 is 13 amino acids. This CDR3 reads CASSLEQNTEAFF. The CDR3 region has the DNA TGTGCCAGCAGCTTAGAGCAGAACACTGAAGCTTTCTTT.

This clone came up once. The V and J genes are TRBV7-9 and TRBJ1-4; TRBD1 matches 11 bases. This CDR3 has 16 amino acids. With V trimmed by 3 bases and J by 7 bases, 7 bases remained unmatched. In germline, CDR1 is SEHNR, CDR2 FQNEAQ (reference sequence). CDR3 protein: CASSFRTGGHLEKLFF. CDR3 DNA: TGTGCCAGCAGCTTTAGGACAGGGGGCCATCTTGAAAAACTGTTTTTT.

The gene calls are TRBV3-1 (or the pseudogene TRBV3-2) and TRBJ1-2, with D unresolved. The ends were cut back, 3 bases at V and 0 bases at J, with 5 bases in the middle. CDR1 is LGHDT and CDR2 is YNNKEL in the germline V gene (reference sequence). This CDR3 spans 13 amino acids. In DNA form, the CDR3 reads TGTGCCAGCAGCCATCTATCTAACTATGGCTACACCTTC. Translation gives CASSHLSNYGYTF.

The chain uses TRBV6-2 or TRBV6-3 and TRBJ2-1, with TRBD2 identical over 10 bases. This CDR3 has 14 amino acids. Germline loops: CDR1 MNHEY, CDR2 SVGEGT. The J segment lost 9 bases and the V segment lost 6 bases, leaving 8 bases of the junction unmatched. This CDR3 reads CASSLGTSVLEQFF. Written as DNA, the CDR3 is TGTGCCAGCAGCCTCGGGACTAGCGTTCTTGAGCAGTTCTTC.

V usage is TRBV29-1 and J usage is TRBJ2-1; D uncertain. CDR1 and CDR2 from the germline V gene are SQVTM and ANQGSEA. The CDR3 has 11 residues. The CDR3 nucleotides read TGCGCCTGTCGGTCGGGCAATGAGCAGTTCTTC. This encodes CACRSGNEQFF.

J is TRBJ1-6 and V is TRBV3-1 (or the pseudogene TRBV3-2); 7 positions agree with TRBD1. Germline V lookup: CDR1 LGHDT, CDR2 YNNKEL (reference sequence). Trimming cost V 1 base and J 10 bases; bases outside gene matches: 7. This CDR3 is built from 15 residues. This chain's CDR3 is CASSQVLGGLSPLHF. CDR3 nucleotide sequence: TGTGCCAGCAGCCAAGTTTTAGGGGGCCTATCACCCCTCCACTTT.

The chain uses TRBV12-5 and TRBJ1-4; TRBD1 aligns across 11 bases. The ends lost 1 base at V and 5 bases at J; junction bases unmatched: 15. This CDR3 spans 20 amino acids. Germline lookup yields CDR1 LGHNT and CDR2 FRNRAP. CDR3 coding DNA: TGTGCTAGTGGTTTGGCCGGGACAGGGGGTTTAGAGATCCGAAATGAAAAACTGTTTTTT. This translates into CASGLAGTGGLEIRNEKLFF.

This rearrangement joins TRBV7-2 to TRBJ1-2; no reliable D call. Trimming pared 1 base from V and 2 bases from J, leaving 14 bases between. Germline loops: CDR1 SGHTA, CDR2 FQGNSA. The CDR3 covers 16 residues. The CDR3 coding sequence is TGTGCCAGCAGCTTAGTTGGCGGCAACTTCAACTATGGCTACACCTTC. It yields the protein CASSLVGGNFNYGYTF. The full variable domain, with the rest looked up from reference TRBV7-2 and TRBJ1-2, is GAGVSQSPSNKVTEKGKDVELRCDPISGHTALYWYRQSLGQGLEFLIYFQGNSAPDKSGLPSDRFSAERTGGSVSTLTIQRTQQEDSAVYLCASSLVGGNFNYGYTFGSGTRLTVV.

The chain recombines TRBV2 with TRBJ1-1; no clear D. This CDR3 is built from 13 residues. Trimming stripped 6 bases from V and 0 bases from J, with 8 bases between. CDR1 and CDR2 from the germline V gene are SNHLY and FYNNEI. The CDR3 reads CASSSDMNTEAFF. The CDR3 DNA reads TGTGCCAGCAGCTCAGACATGAACACTGAAGCTTTCTTT. Full variable domain (outside the CDR3, taken from reference TRBV2 and TRBJ1-1): EPEVTQTPSHQVTQMGQEVILRCVPISNHLYFYWYRQILGQKVEFLVSFYNNEISEKSEIFDDQFSVERPDGSNFTLKIRSTKLEDSAMYFCASSSDMNTEAFFGQGTRLTVV.

This clone was recorded once. The V call is TRBV6-5, the J call TRBJ1-1; D remains unclear. Germline loops: CDR1 MNHEY, CDR2 SVGAGI. Trimming shortened V by 4 bases and J by 6 bases, and 15 bases separated the two germline ends. The CDR3 is made up of 14 amino acids. The CDR3 sequence is CASSSNRRLSEAFF. CDR3 bases: TGTGCCAGCAGTTCGAATAGGAGGCTTTCTGAAGCTTTCTTT.

The rearrangement joins TRBV5-1 to TRBJ1-3, with TRBD1 identical over 9 bases. The CDR3 has 16 residues. The V gene's germline CDR1 is SGHRS and CDR2 YFSETQ. After removal of 4 bases from V and 0 bases from J, the junction contained 5 bases not matched to a gene. This chain's CDR3 is CASSRTGDPSGNTIYF. In DNA, the CDR3 is TGCGCCAGCAGCAGGACAGGGGACCCCTCTGGAAACACCATATATTTT.

The CDR3 reads CASSYSQGGAEAFF. CDR3 nucleotides: TGTGCCAGCAGTTACTCACAGGGGGGGGCTGAAGCTTTCTTT. The chain recombines TRBV6-5 with TRBJ1-1; 8 bases are shared with TRBD1. The CDR3 has 14 amino acids. Germline lookup yields CDR1 MNHEY and CDR2 SVGAGI. V lost 0 bases, J lost 6 bases, and 3 bases stayed unmatched.

This chain uses TRBV25-1 with TRBJ1-6, with 9 nucleotides matching TRBD1. After removal of 5 bases from V and 10 bases from J, the junction contained 9 bases not matched to a gene. CDR1 is MGHDK, CDR2 SYGVNS, per germline. This CDR3 region has 15 residues. The CDR3 DNA follows: TGTGCCAGCAGTCCTGAGGGGACAGGGCACTCACCCCTCCACTTT. Its protein is CASSPEGTGHSPLHF.

The chain recombines TRBV28 with TRBJ1-5; 8 nucleotides match TRBD1. The CDR3 extends over 14 amino acids. V shed 6 bases, J shed 4 bases, and the junction held 5 bases outside the gene matches. The germline V gene has CDR1 MDHEN and CDR2 SYDVKM. This CDR3 reads CASRGTGLNQPQHF. In nucleotides, the CDR3 is TGTGCCAGCAGAGGGACAGGATTAAATCAGCCCCAGCATTTT. Variable domain in full (rest from reference TRBV28 and TRBJ1-5): DVKVTQSSRYLVKRTGEKVFLECVQDMDHENMFWYRQDPGLGLRLIYFSYDVKMKEKGDIPEGYSVSREKKERFSLILESASTNQTSMYLCASRGTGLNQPQHFGDGTRLSIL.

The V call is TRBV28, the J call TRBJ2-1; D unclear. Per the germline V gene, CDR1 is MDHEN and CDR2 is SYDVKM. Trimming cost V 2 bases and J 7 bases, with 9 bases left between them. CDR3 length: 13 amino acids. CDR3 coding DNA: TGTGCCAGCAGTTTAGTCGAAGCGAATGAGCAGTTCTTC. This encodes CASSLVEANEQFF.

J is TRBJ2-1 and V is TRBV3-1 (or the pseudogene TRBV3-2), with no clear D. V gave up 1 base and J gave up 4 bases, with 8 bases separating them. CDR3 length equals 14 residues. Germline CDR1 and CDR2: LGHDT and YNNKEL (reference sequence). The CDR3 nucleotides are TGTGCCAGCAGCCAAGGTGAGCTATACAATGAGCAGTTCTTC. It is translated as CASSQGELYNEQFF.

The rearrangement joins TRBV5-1 to TRBJ2-1, with 8 bases matching TRBD2. The CDR3 extends over 21 amino acids. With 0 bases clipped from V and 4 bases from J, the junction kept 21 bases outside the gene matches. The germline gives CDR1 SGHRS, CDR2 YFSETQ. The CDR3 DNA reads as TGCGCCAGCAGCTTGGCCGGAATAGCGGGGAAGAAGTCCATTGGATACAATGAGCAGTTCTTC. Protein product: CASSLAGIAGKKSIGYNEQFF.